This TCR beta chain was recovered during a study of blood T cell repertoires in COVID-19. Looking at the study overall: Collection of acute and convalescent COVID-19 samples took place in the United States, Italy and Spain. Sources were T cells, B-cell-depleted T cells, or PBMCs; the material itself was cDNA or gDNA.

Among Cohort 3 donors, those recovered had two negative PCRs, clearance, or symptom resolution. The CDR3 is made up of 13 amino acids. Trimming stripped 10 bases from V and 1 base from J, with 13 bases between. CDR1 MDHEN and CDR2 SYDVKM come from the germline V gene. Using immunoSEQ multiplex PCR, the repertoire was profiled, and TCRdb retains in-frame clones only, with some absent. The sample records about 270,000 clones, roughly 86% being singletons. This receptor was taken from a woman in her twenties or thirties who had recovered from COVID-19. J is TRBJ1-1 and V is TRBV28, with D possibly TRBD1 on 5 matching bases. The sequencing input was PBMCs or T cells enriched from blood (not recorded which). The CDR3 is CATATVSNTEAFF. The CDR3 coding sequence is TGTGCCACCGCGACAGTTTCGAACACTGAAGCTTTCTTT.